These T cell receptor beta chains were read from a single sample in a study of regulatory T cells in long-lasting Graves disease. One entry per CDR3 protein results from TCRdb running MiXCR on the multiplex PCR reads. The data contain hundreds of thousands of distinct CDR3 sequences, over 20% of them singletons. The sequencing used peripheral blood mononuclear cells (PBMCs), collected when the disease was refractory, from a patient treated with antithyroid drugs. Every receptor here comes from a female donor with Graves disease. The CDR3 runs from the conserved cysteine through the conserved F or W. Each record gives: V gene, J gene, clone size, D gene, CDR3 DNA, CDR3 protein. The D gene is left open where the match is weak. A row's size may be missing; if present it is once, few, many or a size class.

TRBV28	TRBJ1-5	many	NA	TGTGCCAGCATTAAAGGTGGGGGATATCAGCCCCAGCATTTT	CASIKGGGYQPQHF
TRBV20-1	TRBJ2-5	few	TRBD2	TGCAGAGCCGGGACTAGCGGGAGGTTGGCCCAGTACTTC	CRAGTSGRLAQYF
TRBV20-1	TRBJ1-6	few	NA	TGCAGTGCCCGGGACCCCTATAATTCACCCCTCCACTTT	CSARDPYNSPLHF
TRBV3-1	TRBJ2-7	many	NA	TGTGCCAGCAGCCAAGATGGGGCTAGCTACGAGCAGTACTTC	CASSQDGASYEQYF
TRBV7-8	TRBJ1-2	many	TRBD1	TGTGCCAGCAGCTACCGGACAGGGGGTGGCTATGGCTACACCTTC	CASSYRTGGGYGYTF
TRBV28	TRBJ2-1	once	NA	TGTGCCAGCACCGGTGGGGGGATCTACAATGAGCAGTTCTTC	CASTGGGIYNEQFF
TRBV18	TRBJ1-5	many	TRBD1	TGCGCCAGCAGCCCGGGACAGAATCAGCCCCAGCATTTT	CASSPGQNQPQHF
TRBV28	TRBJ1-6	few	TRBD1	TGTGCCAGCAGTCCCCACAGGGGGCGTTCACCCCTCCACTTT	CASSPHRGRSPLHF
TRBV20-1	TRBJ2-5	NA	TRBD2	TGCAGTGCTAGAGATCCCGCGCCAACGACTAGCGGGACCAAGACCCAGTACTTC	CSARDPAPTTSGTKTQYF
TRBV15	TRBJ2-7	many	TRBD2	TGTGCCACCAGCAGGACCCTAGCGGGAGCGACCTACGAGCAGTACTTC	CATSRTLAGATYEQYF
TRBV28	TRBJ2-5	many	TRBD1	TGTGCCAGCAGTTCCGGACAGGCGCGGGAGACCCAGTACTTC	CASSSGQARETQYF
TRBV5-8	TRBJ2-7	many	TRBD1	TGTGCCAGCAGCCGCGGACAGGGGTGGCACGAGCAGTACTTC	CASSRGQGWHEQYF
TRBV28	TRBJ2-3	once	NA	TGTGCCAGCACTTCTAGTCACCCAGATACGCAGTATTTT	CASTSSHPDTQYF
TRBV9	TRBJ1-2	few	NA	TGTGCCAGCACCCGGGAAGTCAACTATGGCTACACCTTC	CASTREVNYGYTF
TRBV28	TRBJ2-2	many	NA	TGTGCCAGCAGTTATGGAACTAGTAACACCGGGGAGCTGTTTTTT	CASSYGTSNTGELFF
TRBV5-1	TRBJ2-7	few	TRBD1	TGCGCCAGCAGCTTAACCCCAGACAGGGACTACGAGCAGTACTTC	CASSLTPDRDYEQYF
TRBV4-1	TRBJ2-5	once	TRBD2	TGCGCCAGCAGCCAAGATACCGGCACGGGAGGCAGGGAGACCCAGTACTTC	CASSQDTGTGGRETQYF
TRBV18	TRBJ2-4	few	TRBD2	TGTGCCAGCTCACCATCTCCTGGGCGGGAGTGGGCCAAAAACATTCAGTACTTC	CASSPSPGREWAKNIQYF
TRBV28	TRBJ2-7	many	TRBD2	TGTGCCAGCACTTCACTAGCGGGATTCGACGAGCAGTACTTC	CASTSLAGFDEQYF
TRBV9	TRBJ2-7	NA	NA	TGTGCCAGCAGCGGCTCCCCCGCGGACGGCTCCTACGAGCAGTACTTC	CASSGSPADGSYEQYF
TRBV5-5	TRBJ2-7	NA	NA	TGTGCCAGCAGCTTGGTCGGGCAGGGTAATTACGAGCAGTACTTC	CASSLVGQGNYEQYF
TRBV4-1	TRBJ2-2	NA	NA	TGCGCCAGCAGCTATTCAGGGGCACCCGGGGAGCTGTTTTTT	CASSYSGAPGELFF
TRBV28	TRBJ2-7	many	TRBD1	TGTGCCAGCAGTTTACCCTCTACAGGGGGCGCCTACGAGCAGTACTTC	CASSLPSTGGAYEQYF
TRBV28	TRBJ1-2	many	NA	TGTGCCAGCGGAGTCGATGGCTACACCTTC	CASGVDGYTF
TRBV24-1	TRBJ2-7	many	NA	TGTGCCACCAGTGAAGATGGGGGGTACGAGCAGTACTTC	CATSEDGGYEQYF
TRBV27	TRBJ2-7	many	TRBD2	TGTGCCAGCAGTCGCATCCGGAGCGGGGGAGCCTACGAGCAGTACTTC	CASSRIRSGGAYEQYF
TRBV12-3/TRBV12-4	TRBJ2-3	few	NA	TGTGCCAGCAGTTTAAGTACGGGCCGACCGGCAGATACGCAGTATTTT	CASSLSTGRPADTQYF
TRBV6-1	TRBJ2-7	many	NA	TGTGCCAGCAGTGACTTCGCCAAGGGTCACTACGAGCAGTACTTC	CASSDFAKGHYEQYF
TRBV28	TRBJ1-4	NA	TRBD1	TGTGCCAGCAGTTCACCCGGGACAGGGATTGAAAAACTGTTTTTT	CASSSPGTGIEKLFF
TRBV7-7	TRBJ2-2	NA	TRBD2	TGTGCTAGCAGCTTCGAAACACCGGGACTAGCTGGCGCCGGGGAGCTGTTTTTT	CASSFETPGLAGAGELFF
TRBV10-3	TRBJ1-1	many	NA	TGTGCCATCAGTGAGTCGGTGGGGAGGAACACTGAAGCTTTCTTT	CAISESVGRNTEAFF